The source of this T cell receptor (beta chain) is a study of T-cell memory formation after mild COVID-19. Study details: In these data, TCR clusters were largely donor specific. General study points: The second-wave clones peaking on day 37 were not confirmed as SARS-CoV-2-specific. Contracting CD4+ clones were located mainly in CM and EM, and CD8+ clones in EMRA.

Points on this clonotype: The antigen is not known.

One entry per CDR3 protein results from TCRdb running MiXCR on the 5' RACE reads. The sample has roughly 480,000 distinct CDR3 sequences; around a quarter are singletons. This receptor was obtained from an adult woman who had mild COVID-19 (a few samples of this study predate the infection). Cell type and time point are not known. Material: PBMCs or a T cell subset sorted from them (not recorded which).

The CDR3 reads CASSKDGLSGNTIYF. The CDR3, as DNA: TGTGCCAGTAGTAAGGACGGCCTATCTGGAAACACCATATATTTT. The chain uses TRBV19 and TRBJ1-3; D not resolved. Germline V gene sequence: CDR1 LNHDA, CDR2 SQIVND (reference sequence). Trimming shortened V by 4 bases and J by 1 base, and 11 bases separated the two germline ends. CDR3 length: 15 residues.